These T cell receptor beta chains were read from a single sample in a study of blood T cell repertoires in COVID-19. Generated by immunoSEQ multiplex PCR, the TCRdb table keeps only in-frame clones and is missing some. The data contain under 500,000 clones, about 90% of them singletons. Specimen: PBMCs or T cells enriched from blood (not recorded which). All receptors derive from a woman under 30 with acute COVID-19. CDR3s include the opening cysteine and the closing phenylalanine or tryptophan. A D gene is named only where the DNA matches it firmly. Rows may omit the clone size; those that give it use once, few, many or a size class.

D	size	V	J	CDR3	DNA
TRBD1	once	TRBV5-8	TRBJ1-4	CASSLPDRREKLFF	TGTGCCAGCAGCCTCCCGGACAGGCGTGAAAAACTGTTTTTT
TRBD1	-	TRBV18	TRBJ1-5	CASSLGQTSNQPQHF	TGTGCCAGCTCACTGGGACAGACTAGCAATCAGCCCCAGCATTTT
TRBD1	-	TRBV4-1	TRBJ1-1	CASSQESPLGTGGIAFF	TGCGCCAGCAGCCAAGAAAGTCCCCTGGGGACAGGGGGTATAGCTTTCTTT
TRBD2	few	TRBV10-1	TRBJ2-3	CASSRDRAGGVDTQYF	TGCGCCAGCAGTCGAGACCGAGCGGGAGGTGTCGATACGCAGTATTTT
-	-	TRBV6-1	TRBJ2-7	CASSEDGQRGLSQYF	TGTGCCAGCAGTGAAGATGGCCAACGAGGTCTCTCGCAGTACTTC
-	-	TRBV7-4	TRBJ1-4	CASSFPTGGANEKLFF	TGTGCCAGCAGCTTCCCGACAGGTGGGGCTAATGAAAAACTGTTTTTT
-	once	TRBV14	TRBJ2-5	CASSQATRVWARETQYF	TGTGCCAGCAGCCAAGCAACGAGGGTATGGGCGAGGGAGACCCAGTACTTC
-	-	TRBV18	TRBJ1-2	CASSRTDGYGYTF	TGTGCCAGCTCACGGACTGACGGCTATGGCTACACCTTC
-	-	TRBV5-4	TRBJ1-6	CASTPLGGNPTNSPLHF	TGTGCCAGCACCCCACTCGGAGGGAATCCGACCAATTCACCCCTCCACTTT
-	few	TRBV9	TRBJ1-6	CASSVGQTNSPLHF	TGTGCCAGCAGCGTCGGACAGACCAATTCACCCCTCCACTTT
-	-	TRBV27	TRBJ1-2	CASSSGALQGYTF	TGTGCCAGCAGTTCTGGGGCGTTACAGGGCTACACCTTC
-	few	TRBV5-5	TRBJ1-2	CASSFIFRSDGYTF	TGTGCCAGCAGCTTTATATTTCGAAGCGATGGCTACACCTTC
-	-	TRBV7-9	TRBJ1-6	CASSSVRGSPLHF	TGTGCCAGCAGTTCCGTTCGGGGTTCACCCCTCCACTTT
-	-	TRBV2	TRBJ1-2	CASRQGNYGYTF	TGTGCCAGCCGGCAGGGGAACTATGGCTACACCTTC
-	-	TRBV4-2	TRBJ1-2	CASSQEVRENYGYTF	TGTGCCAGCAGCCAAGAAGTTCGGGAGAACTATGGCTACACCTTC
TRBD1	-	TRBV6-5	TRBJ1-4	CASSYSGRQGGEKLFF	TGTGCCAGCAGTTACTCTGGCCGGCAGGGGGGTGAAAAACTGTTTTTT
-	-	TRBV7-2	TRBJ2-2	CASSLSATNTGELFF	TGTGCCAGCAGCTTAAGTGCTACGAACACCGGGGAGCTGTTTTTT
TRBD1	-	TRBV6-5	TRBJ1-4	CARDRENKLGEKLFF	TGTGCCAGGGACAGGGAAAATAAACTAGGTGAAAAACTGTTTTTT
TRBD1	-	TRBV5-1	TRBJ1-6	CASSSGQVHNNSPLHF	TGCGCCAGCAGTTCCGGACAGGTCCATAATAATTCACCCCTCCACTTT
-	-	TRBV9	TRBJ2-6	CASSVPSGANVLTF	TGTGCCAGCAGCGTACCTTCTGGGGCCAACGTCCTGACTTTC
-	-	TRBV28	TRBJ2-7	CASSPIAASSYEQYF	TGTGCCAGCAGTCCGATCGCGGCGAGCTCCTACGAGCAGTACTTC
-	few	TRBV4-3	TRBJ1-3	CASSQGTGPGNTIYF	TGCGCCAGCAGCCAAGGAACGGGTCCCGGAAACACCATATATTTT
TRBD1	-	TRBV12-3/TRBV12-4	TRBJ1-2	CASWQGDGYTF	TGTGCCAGCTGGCAGGGGGATGGCTACACCTTC
TRBD1	-	TRBV28	TRBJ2-6	CASSSGGTNVLTF	TGTGCCAGCAGTTCAGGGGGAACCAACGTCCTGACTTTC
-	-	TRBV7-8	TRBJ2-5	CAGADPSGDREKRWDF	TGTGCCGGCGCTGACCCCTCCGGAGACAGAGAGAAAAGGTGGGACTTC
TRBD2	-	TRBV27	TRBJ2-1	CASTGGGSYNEQFF	TGTGCCAGCACGGGGGGAGGTTCCTACAATGAGCAGTTCTTC
TRBD1	-	TRBV30	TRBJ2-7	CACVSGTGYYEQYF	TGTGCCTGCGTATCCGGGACAGGGTATTACGAGCAGTACTTC
-	-	TRBV11-2	TRBJ2-7	CASSLVVLGGEQYF	TGTGCCAGCAGCTTAGTTGTTCTCGGGGGCGAGCAGTACTTC
TRBD1	-	TRBV7-9	TRBJ1-2	CASSIQGVNYGYTF	TGTGCCAGCAGCATTCAGGGGGTGAACTATGGCTACACCTTC
TRBD2	-	TRBV19	TRBJ2-2	CASLAGGRTGELFF	TGTGCCAGTTTAGCGGGAGGGCGCACCGGGGAGCTGTTTTTT
-	-	TRBV6-2/TRBV6-3	TRBJ2-7	CASSYPLEANSYEQYF	TGTGCCAGCAGTTACCCTCTGGAGGCAAACTCCTACGAGCAGTACTTC
TRBD1	-	TRBV7-9	TRBJ2-1	CASSGSTGEWGYNEQFF	TGTGCCAGCAGTGGCAGTACAGGGGAATGGGGCTACAATGAGCAGTTCTTC
TRBD2	-	TRBV4-3	TRBJ2-1	CASSQERTSGRNEQFF	TGCGCCAGCAGCCAAGAACGGACTAGCGGGAGGAATGAGCAGTTCTTC
TRBD1	-	TRBV24-1	TRBJ2-1	CATSESRTGEYNEQFF	TGTGCCACCAGTGAGTCCAGGACAGGGGAATACAATGAGCAGTTCTTC
TRBD1	-	TRBV7-3	TRBJ2-1	CASSVTGTGGNEQFF	TGTGCCAGCAGCGTAACCGGGACAGGGGGCAATGAGCAGTTCTTC
-	once	TRBV7-9	TRBJ2-3	CASSLSEGESTDTQYF	TGTGCCAGCAGCTTATCCGAAGGGGAAAGCACAGATACGCAGTATTTT
-	-	TRBV10-3	TRBJ1-3	CAISGQTGNTIYF	TGTGCCATCAGCGGACAGACTGGAAACACCATATATTTT
-	-	TRBV7-2	TRBJ2-7	CASSVRDSYEQYF	TGTGCCAGCAGCGTCCGGGACTCCTACGAGCAGTACTTC
TRBD1	-	TRBV6-5	TRBJ2-6	CASSTTGPGANVLTF	TGTGCCAGCAGCACGACAGGGCCTGGGGCCAACGTCCTGACTTTC
-	once	TRBV12-5	TRBJ1-5	CASGLARGNSNQPQHF	TGTGCTAGTGGTTTGGCCCGAGGAAATAGCAATCAGCCCCAGCATTTT
TRBD1	-	TRBV28	TRBJ2-7	CASRRGQGGTYEQYF	TGTGCCAGCAGGCGAGGACAGGGGGGAACCTACGAGCAGTACTTC
TRBD1	-	TRBV3-1/TRBV3-2	TRBJ1-1	CASSRGQAQGDTEAFF	TGTGCCAGCAGCCGGGGACAGGCCCAGGGGGACACTGAAGCTTTCTTT
-	-	TRBV3-1/TRBV3-2	TRBJ2-2	CASSQSVYTGELFF	TGTGCCAGCAGCCAATCCGTGTACACCGGGGAGCTGTTTTTT
-	-	TRBV19	TRBJ1-3	CASSMAGVGDTIYF	TGTGCCAGTAGTATGGCAGGGGTAGGAGACACCATATATTTT
-	-	TRBV27	TRBJ2-1	CASSLRATDGSSYNEQFF	TGTGCCAGCAGTTTGAGGGCTACCGACGGGAGCTCCTACAATGAGCAGTTCTTC
TRBD2	-	TRBV5-8	TRBJ2-3	CASSLVGSGSLEDTQYF	TGTGCCAGCAGCTTGGTCGGTAGCGGGAGTTTGGAGGATACGCAGTATTTT
TRBD1	-	TRBV28	TRBJ1-5	CASSYLGQDSNQPQHF	TGTGCCAGCAGTTACTTAGGACAGGATAGCAATCAGCCCCAGCATTTT
-	-	TRBV4-1	TRBJ2-5	CASSQVLDRSETQYF	TGCGCCAGCAGCCAAGTGCTCGACAGGTCCGAGACCCAGTACTTC
-	-	TRBV19	TRBJ1-5	CASSIGRAGNQPQHF	TGTGCCAGTAGTATAGGCAGGGCAGGCAATCAGCCCCAGCATTTT
-	-	TRBV5-5	TRBJ1-1	CASTRAGDLNTEAFF	TGTGCCAGCACTCGGGCAGGGGATCTGAACACTGAAGCTTTCTTT
-	-	TRBV11-2	TRBJ1-6	CASNHLGGGDSPLHF	TGTGCCAGCAACCATCTAGGGGGGGGTGATTCACCCCTCCACTTT
-	-	TRBV4-1	TRBJ1-1	CASSQAGRLNTEAFF	TGCGCCAGCAGCCAGGCGGGACGGTTGAACACTGAAGCTTTCTTT
-	-	TRBV29-1	TRBJ2-7	CSAKDPRGLEQYF	TGCAGCGCTAAGGACCCAAGGGGCCTCGAGCAGTACTTC
-	-	TRBV29-1	TRBJ2-7	CSVGRSSYEQYF	TGCAGCGTTGGAAGGAGCTCCTACGAGCAGTACTTC
-	-	TRBV11-2	TRBJ2-1	CASSFYGKFDEQFF	TGTGCCAGCAGCTTTTACGGGAAATTCGATGAGCAGTTCTTC
-	-	TRBV12-3/TRBV12-4	TRBJ1-2	CASTMDSLRGYTF	TGTGCCAGCACCATGGACAGCCTGAGGGGCTACACCTTC
TRBD1	-	TRBV5-1	TRBJ1-1	CASSAGTANMNTEAFF	TGCGCCAGCAGCGCAGGGACAGCCAACATGAACACTGAAGCTTTCTTT
TRBD1	-	TRBV29-1	TRBJ1-2	CSARTGSGYTF	TGCAGCGCCAGGACAGGGTCTGGCTACACCTTC
-	-	TRBV7-9	TRBJ2-6	CARSASRHSGANVLTF	TGTGCCAGAAGTGCCTCCAGGCACTCTGGGGCCAACGTCCTGACTTTC